Listed below are T cell receptor beta chains from one sample, sequenced in a study of blood T cell repertoires in COVID-19. Sequencing used immunoSEQ multiplex PCR; TCRdb keeps in-frame clones, though not all of them. The data hold under 200,000 clones, with 70% to 90% observed a single time. Sequencing used peripheral blood. These receptors all come from a woman over 75 with acute or convalescent COVID-19. Each CDR3 is given with its conserved first and last residue. Fields, in order: J gene, clone size, V gene, D gene, CDR3 protein, CDR3 DNA. A D gene is named only where the DNA matches it firmly. Clone sizes are given selectively: once, few, many, or a class where the clone is expanded.

>TRBJ2-1|once|TRBV4-2|-
CASSQDPGNSYNEQFF
TGTGCCAGCAGCCAAGATCCAGGGAACTCCTACAATGAGCAGTTCTTC
>TRBJ2-7|-|TRBV5-5|-
CASSLVRGSNEQYF
TGTGCCAGCAGCTTGGTGCGGGGAAGCAACGAGCAGTACTTC
>TRBJ1-1|-|TRBV5-6|-
CASSFPRLLGNTEAFF
TGTGCCAGCAGCTTCCCGCGACTCTTAGGCAACACTGAAGCTTTCTTT
>TRBJ2-2|-|TRBV5-4|TRBD2
CASSLGLAGVTGELFF
TGTGCCAGCAGCTTGGGACTAGCGGGAGTCACCGGGGAGCTGTTTTTT
>TRBJ1-1|-|TRBV6-5|-
CASSFLGQPEAFF
TGTGCCAGCAGTTTCCTCGGACAGCCCGAAGCTTTCTTT
>TRBJ1-1|-|TRBV2|-
CATEPTGLNTEAFF
TGTGCCACCGAGCCCACAGGGCTGAACACTGAAGCTTTCTTT
>TRBJ2-1|-|TRBV7-3|-
CASSTGSYNEQFF
TGTGCCAGCAGCACAGGGTCCTACAATGAGCAGTTCTTC
>TRBJ1-4|-|TRBV5-1|-
CASSLMQGSGEKLFF
TGCGCCAGCAGCTTGATGCAGGGGAGCGGTGAAAAACTGTTTTTT
>TRBJ1-2|-|TRBV30|-
CAWISAGKGYTF
TGTGCCTGGATCTCCGCAGGGAAAGGCTACACCTTC
>TRBJ2-7|-|TRBV7-2|-
CASSREWGGYYEQYF
TGTGCCAGCAGCCGCGAATGGGGAGGTTACTACGAGCAGTACTTC
>TRBJ2-1|once|TRBV5-1|-
CASSLVPGANEQFF
TGCGCCAGCAGCTTGGTCCCGGGAGCAAATGAGCAGTTCTTC
>TRBJ2-5|-|TRBV7-3|-
CASSLTQQETQYF
TGTGCCAGCAGCTTAACCCAGCAAGAGACCCAGTACTTC
>TRBJ2-3|-|TRBV11-2|-
CASREPGRFLTDTQYF
TGTGCCAGCAGAGAACCAGGCCGATTCCTCACAGATACGCAGTATTTT
>TRBJ1-2|-|TRBV18|TRBD1
CASSPGTANYGYTF
TGTGCCAGCTCACCCGGGACAGCCAACTATGGCTACACCTTC
>TRBJ2-3|-|TRBV7-2|-
CASSLLESTDTQYF
TGTGCCAGCAGCTTATTGGAGAGCACAGATACGCAGTATTTT
>TRBJ1-5|many|TRBV19|TRBD1
CASRALADRVQPQHF
TGTGCCAGTCGGGCCCTAGCAGACAGGGTTCAGCCCCAGCATTTT
>TRBJ2-7|-|TRBV5-1|-
CASSLERHQLRGQYF
TGCGCCAGCAGCTTGGAGCGACACCAACTACGGGGGCAGTACTTC